One sample yielded the 11 T cell receptor beta chains listed below, sequenced in a study of blood T cell repertoires in COVID-19. The method was immunoSEQ multiplex PCR; TCRdb's version includes in-frame clones alone and lacks a portion of them. The sample includes around 200,000 clones, around four fifths of them seen just once. The sequenced material came from peripheral blood. These receptors were taken from a woman over 75 with active or convalescent COVID-19.

V and J are TRBV2 and TRBJ1-1; D is ambiguous. The CDR3 runs to 13 residues. Looked up from germline, CDR1 is SNHLY and CDR2 is FYNNEI. Trimming removed 1 base at V and 7 bases at J, with 10 bases between. This chain's CDR3 is CASSEDTGNEAFF. For the CDR3, the DNA is TGTGCCAGCAGTGAAGACACGGGAAATGAAGCTTTCTTT.

The chain recombines TRBV4-2 with TRBJ2-7, with 7 bases that match TRBD2. Germline CDR1 and CDR2: LGHNA and YNFKEQ. The CDR3 covers 15 residues. V shed 1 base, J shed 5 bases, and the junction held 8 bases outside the gene matches. The CDR3 nucleotides are TGTGCCAGCAGCCAAGCCCAGCGGGGTGATGACGAGCAGTACTTC. Translating gives CASSQAQRGDDEQYF.

This clone appeared a few times. The J gene is TRBJ2-7, the V gene TRBV7-9; 10 nucleotides match TRBD1. V dropped 4 bases and J dropped 2; count of bases not matched to a gene: 2. The CDR3 has 14 amino acids. Germline V gives CDR1 SEHNR, CDR2 FQNEAQ (reference sequence). Here the CDR3 reads CASSSGTGAYEQYF. The CDR3, as DNA: TGTGCCAGCAGCTCCGGGACAGGGGCCTACGAGCAGTACTTC.

This chain connects TRBV19 to TRBJ2-5, with no clear D. The CDR3 runs 12 residues. V was cut by 5 bases and J by 2 bases, with 6 bases left in between. Germline CDR1 and CDR2: LNHDA and SQIVND (reference sequence). This chain's CDR3 is CASSPGQETQYF. DNA for the CDR3: TGTGCCAGTAGTCCGGGTCAAGAGACCCAGTACTTC.

The chain couples TRBV27 to TRBJ2-1; TRBD2 agrees at 10 bases. Germline V gene sequence: CDR1 MNHEY, CDR2 SMNVEV (reference sequence). Germline trimming cut 2 bases from V and 8 bases from J; bases unmatched to any gene: 12. The CDR3 is 17 amino acids. The CDR3 protein is CASSLRTPGLARDEQFF. CDR3 DNA sequence: TGTGCCAGCAGTTTACGCACTCCGGGACTAGCGAGAGATGAGCAGTTCTTC.

The rearrangement links TRBV4-2 to TRBJ2-3; 12 bases align to TRBD2. After removal of 4 bases from V and 6 bases from J, the junction contained 8 bases not matched to a gene. The CDR3 spans 16 residues. The germline V gene encodes CDR1 LGHNA and CDR2 YNFKEQ. The CDR3 loop reads CASSLRTSGVRDTQYF. The CDR3 DNA reads TGTGCCAGCAGCCTTCGGACTAGCGGGGTGAGGGATACGCAGTATTTT.

The chain uses TRBV20-1 and TRBJ1-5; 11 nucleotides agree with TRBD1. CDR1 and CDR2 from the germline V gene are DFQATT and SNEGSKA (reference sequence). The CDR3 has 15 residues. J lost 5 bases, V lost 3 bases, and 6 bases had no gene match. The CDR3 region has the DNA TGCAGTGCTAGTCGGACAGGGGGCTCCTATCAGCCCCAGCATTTT. Translating it yields CSASRTGGSYQPQHF.

The chain uses TRBV30 and TRBJ2-5, with 12 bases identical to TRBD2. Trimming at V came to 2 bases and at J to 4 bases, leaving 5 bases not matched to a gene. Germline CDR1 reads GTSNPN; CDR2 reads SVGIG (reference sequence). This CDR3 has 15 residues. CDR3 DNA: TGTGCCTGGAGTCCTAGCGGGGGGGTTCGAGAGACCCAGTACTTC. Its translation is CAWSPSGGVRETQYF.

This clone was detected once. The gene calls are TRBV3-1 (or the pseudogene TRBV3-2) and TRBJ2-5, with D unclear. Germline loops: CDR1 LGHDT, CDR2 YNNKEL (reference sequence). The CDR3 length is 16 residues. Trimming took off 5 bases at V and 5 bases at J, with 21 bases between the two ends. The CDR3 here is CASSRLRRSGSETQYF. CDR3 in DNA: TGTGCCAGCAGCAGGCTACGGCGGTCTGGCTCGGAGACCCAGTACTTC.

V usage is TRBV19 and J usage is TRBJ1-2; D might be TRBD1 (6 bases). The CDR3 contains 17 residues. Trimming cost V 4 bases and J 1 base, with 19 bases left between them. CDR1 is LNHDA and CDR2 is SQIVND in the germline V gene (reference sequence). The CDR3 nucleotides read TGTGCCAGTAGTACTAACACCGGGACACCTCTTAACTATGGCTACACCTTC. Translated, it gives CASSTNTGTPLNYGYTF.

V usage is TRBV2 and J usage is TRBJ2-1; 9 positions match TRBD2. With 8 bases clipped from V and 7 bases from J, the junction kept 18 bases outside the gene matches. This CDR3 region has 17 residues. From germline, CDR1 is SNHLY and CDR2 FYNNEI. In nucleotides, the CDR3 is TGTGCCAGCCACCCACCCTTAGCGGGAGCTATGTTGAATGAGCAGTTCTTC. Translation: CASHPPLAGAMLNEQFF.